This is a list of T cell receptor beta chains from one sample in a study of CD8 T cells in Susac syndrome. One entry per CDR3 protein, called by TCRdb with MiXCR from the immunoSEQ multiplex PCR reads. The table has roughly 140,000 distinct CDR3 sequences, 95% seen once. The source material was CD4+ T cells from PBMCs. The receptors here all came from a human donor with Susac syndrome. The CDR3 runs from the conserved cysteine through the conserved F or W. A D gene is named only where the DNA matches it firmly. Only part of the rows carry a size: once, few, many, or a class if the clone is expanded.

V gene,clone size,J gene,D gene,CDR3 DNA,CDR3 protein
TRBV7-3,-,TRBJ2-1,TRBD1,TGTGCCAGCAGCTTAGGGGACAGGGTACACAATGAGCAGTTCTTC,CASSLGDRVHNEQFF
TRBV4-2,-,TRBJ2-3,-,TGTGCCAGCAGCCAAGAGGAGGATACGCAGTATTTT,CASSQEEDTQYF
TRBV15,-,TRBJ2-2,-,TGTGCCACCAGCTTAGCAAGAGACACCGGGGAGCTGTTTTTT,CATSLARDTGELFF
TRBV4-1,-,TRBJ1-1,-,TGCGCCAGCAGCCAAGAACAGGGAATGAACACTGAAGCTTTCTTT,CASSQEQGMNTEAFF
TRBV4-1,-,TRBJ2-1,TRBD2,TGCGCCAGCAGCCAAGACCCTACTAGCGGGTATAAACGTGAGCAGTTCTTC,CASSQDPTSGYKREQFF
TRBV5-4,-,TRBJ2-2,-,TGTGCCAGCAGCTGGTCGGTGAACACCGGGGAGCTGTTTTTT,CASSWSVNTGELFF
TRBV2,few,TRBJ2-5,-,TGTGCCAGCAGTGAAGGGAGGGAGACCCAGTACTTC,CASSEGRETQYF
TRBV29-1,-,TRBJ1-1,-,TGCAGCGTTGGAGGGAGTTACAGTGAAGCTTTCTTT,CSVGGSYSEAFF
TRBV29-1,-,TRBJ2-5,-,TGCAGCGTTGGAGGGGATCAAGAGACCCAGTACTTC,CSVGGDQETQYF
TRBV29-1,-,TRBJ2-3,-,TGCAGCGTTTCCACAGGAACTGCCTCAGATACGCAGTATTTT,CSVSTGTASDTQYF
TRBV5-6,-,TRBJ2-7,TRBD1,TGTGCCAGCAGCTTCACCGGGACAGGGGGCTCCTACGAGCAGTACTTC,CASSFTGTGGSYEQYF
TRBV5-4,-,TRBJ2-6,-,TGTGCCAGCAGCTTCTCACTTCCACTTCGGGGAGCAGCCCACTCTGGGGCCAACGTCCTGACTTTC,CASSFSLPLRGAAHSGANVLTF
TRBV20-1,-,TRBJ1-2,-,TGCAGTGCTAGCGGCAATCGGTATGAGGATGGCTACACCTTC,CSASGNRYEDGYTF
TRBV7-9,-,TRBJ1-6,-,TGTGCCAGCAGCTTGGACATCCCACCCCTCCACTTT,CASSLDIPPLHF
TRBV2,-,TRBJ1-2,-,TGTGCCAGCAGGGAACTCAACTATGGCTACACCTTC,CASRELNYGYTF
TRBV5-4,-,TRBJ2-3,-,TGTGCCAGCAGCCTGGATGGGCCTGGAGATACGCAGTATTTT,CASSLDGPGDTQYF
TRBV9,once,TRBJ2-5,-,TGTGCCAGCAGCGTAGCTTTAGGGGCACATGAAGAGACCCAGTACTTC,CASSVALGAHEETQYF
TRBV20-1,-,TRBJ1-2,-,TGCAGTGCAGATGGCTACACCTTC,CSADGYTF
TRBV6-5,-,TRBJ2-3,-,TGTGCCAGCAGTTATTGGGCAGGGGGCACAGATACGCAGTATTTT,CASSYWAGGTDTQYF
TRBV12-5,few,TRBJ2-3,-,TGTGCTAGTGGTTTGGTCCGGGGAGATACGCAGTATTTT,CASGLVRGDTQYF
TRBV9,-,TRBJ2-5,-,TGTGCCAGCAGCCCCGAGGCAGGGCAAGAGACCCAGTACTTC,CASSPEAGQETQYF
TRBV29-1,-,TRBJ1-2,-,TGCAGCGTTGAAGACTGGGTGGAGGACTATGGCTACACCTTC,CSVEDWVEDYGYTF
TRBV20-1,-,TRBJ2-3,-,TGCAGTGCTAGACTCACCACAGATACGCAGTATTTT,CSARLTTDTQYF
TRBV11-2,-,TRBJ1-4,-,TGTGCCAGCAGCTCGTCCGAAAAACTGTTTTTT,CASSSSEKLFF
TRBV24-1,-,TRBJ2-3,TRBD2,TGTGCCACCAGTGATCCAGGACTAGCAGCAGATACGCAGTATTTT,CATSDPGLAADTQYF
TRBV2,few,TRBJ1-1,-,TGTGCCAGCAGTGAAGGGGGCGCGGGGACTGAAGCTTTCTTT,CASSEGGAGTEAFF
TRBV7-3,-,TRBJ2-3,TRBD2,TGTGCCAGCAGCTTATGGGCGGGGGGGACAGATACGCAGTATTTT,CASSLWAGGTDTQYF
TRBV15,-,TRBJ2-5,TRBD2,TGTGCCACCAGCAAAGCGGGGGCCCTCTCCCCGGAGACCCAGTACTTC,CATSKAGALSPETQYF